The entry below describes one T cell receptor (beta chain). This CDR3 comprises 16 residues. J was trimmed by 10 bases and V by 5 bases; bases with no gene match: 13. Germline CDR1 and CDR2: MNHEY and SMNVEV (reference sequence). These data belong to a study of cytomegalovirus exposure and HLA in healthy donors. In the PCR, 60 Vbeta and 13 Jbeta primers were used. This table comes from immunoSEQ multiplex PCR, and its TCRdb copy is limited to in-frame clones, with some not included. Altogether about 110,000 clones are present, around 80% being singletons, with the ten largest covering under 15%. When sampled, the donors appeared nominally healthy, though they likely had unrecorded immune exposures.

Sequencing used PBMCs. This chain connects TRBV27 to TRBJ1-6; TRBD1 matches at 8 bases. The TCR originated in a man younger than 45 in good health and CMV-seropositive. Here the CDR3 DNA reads TGTGCCAGCAGTGCGGACAGGGCCCCAAGGGAATCACCCCTCCACTTT. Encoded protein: CASSADRAPRESPLHF.